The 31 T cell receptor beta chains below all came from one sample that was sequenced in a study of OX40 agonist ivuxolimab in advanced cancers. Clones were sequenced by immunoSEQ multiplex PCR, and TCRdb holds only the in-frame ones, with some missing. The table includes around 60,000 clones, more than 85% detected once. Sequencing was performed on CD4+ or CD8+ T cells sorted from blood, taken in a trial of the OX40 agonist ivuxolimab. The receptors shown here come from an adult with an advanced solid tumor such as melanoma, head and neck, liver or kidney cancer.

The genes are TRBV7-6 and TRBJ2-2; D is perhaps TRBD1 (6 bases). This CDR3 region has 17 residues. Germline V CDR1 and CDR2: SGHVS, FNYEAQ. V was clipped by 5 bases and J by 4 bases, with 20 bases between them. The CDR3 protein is CASSLLADTGSTGELFF. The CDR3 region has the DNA TGTGCCAGCAGCCTATTGGCGGATACAGGGAGCACCGGGGAGCTGTTTTTT.

Written as DNA, the CDR3 is TGTGCCAGCAGTTCCCACTCCGGACTAGCGGGTGGAGAGACCCAGTACTTC. This sequence encodes CASSSHSGLAGGETQYF. The genes are TRBV27 and TRBJ2-5; 11 nucleotides line up with TRBD2. The germline CDR1 and CDR2 sequences are MNHEY and SMNVEV (reference sequence). The CDR3 sequence is 17 residues long. Losses at the gene ends were 4 bases for V and 4 bases for J; bases not matched to a gene: 11.

CDR3 coding DNA: TGCAGCGTTGAAGCGGGGGCGGACACTGAAGCTTTCTTT. Protein: CSVEAGADTEAFF. This sequence joins TRBV29-1 and TRBJ1-1; D perhaps matches TRBD1 (6 bases). In germline, CDR1 is SQVTM, CDR2 ANQGSEA. This CDR3 contains 13 residues. Trimming pared 1 base from V and 3 bases from J, leaving 9 bases between.

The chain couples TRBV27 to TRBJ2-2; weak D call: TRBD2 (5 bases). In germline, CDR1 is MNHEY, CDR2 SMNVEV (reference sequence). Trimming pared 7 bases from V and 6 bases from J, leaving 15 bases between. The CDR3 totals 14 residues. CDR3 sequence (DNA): TGTGCCAGCAAAGGTCTAGCCGGGCCCGGGGAGCTGTTTTTT. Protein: CASKGLAGPGELFF.

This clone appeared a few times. This chain's CDR3 is CASSDDNYEQYF. In DNA form, the CDR3 reads TGTGCCAGCAGCGACGACAACTACGAGCAGTACTTC. The chain is built from TRBV7-8 and TRBJ2-7, with D uncertain. V was trimmed by 5 bases and J by 3 bases, leaving 8 bases between them. Germline V gives CDR1 SGHVS, CDR2 FQNEAQ. CDR3 length equals 12 residues.

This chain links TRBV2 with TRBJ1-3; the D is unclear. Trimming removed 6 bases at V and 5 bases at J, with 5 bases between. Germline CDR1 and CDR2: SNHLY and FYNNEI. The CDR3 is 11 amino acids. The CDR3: CASSGRNTIYF. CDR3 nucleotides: TGTGCCAGCAGCGGCCGAAACACCATATATTTT.

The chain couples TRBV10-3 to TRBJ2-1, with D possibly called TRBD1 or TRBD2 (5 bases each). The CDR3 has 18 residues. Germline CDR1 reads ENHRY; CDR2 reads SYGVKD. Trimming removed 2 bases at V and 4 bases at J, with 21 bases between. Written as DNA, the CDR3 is TGTGCCATCAGTGAGCCCGCCTCGGGACCGAGCTTATACAATGAGCAGTTCTTC. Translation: CAISEPASGPSLYNEQFF.

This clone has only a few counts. Here the CDR3 reads CASSRARDSYEQYF. DNA of the CDR3: TGTGCCAGTAGCAGGGCGAGGGACTCCTACGAGCAGTACTTC. The chain has TRBV19 and TRBJ2-7, with D perhaps being TRBD1 or TRBD2 (5 bases each). CDR1 is LNHDA, CDR2 SQIVND, per germline (reference sequence). V lost 6 bases to trimming and J lost 0 bases, with 12 bases between them. The CDR3 length is 14 residues.

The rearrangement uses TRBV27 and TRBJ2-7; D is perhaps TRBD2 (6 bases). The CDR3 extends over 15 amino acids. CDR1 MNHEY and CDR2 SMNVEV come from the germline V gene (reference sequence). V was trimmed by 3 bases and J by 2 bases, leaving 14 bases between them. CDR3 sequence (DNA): TGTGCCAGCAGTTTCGGTCTAGCGCGTACCTACGAGCAGTACTTC. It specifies CASSFGLARTYEQYF.

In nucleotides, the CDR3 is TGTGCCAGCAGCTCACCCTGGGGCGAGGAACGGAACGAGCAGTACTTC. The encoded protein is CASSSPWGEERNEQYF. The V and J genes are TRBV11-3 and TRBJ2-7; D possibly corresponds to TRBD1 (5 bases). Trimming pared 4 bases from V and 5 bases from J, leaving 21 bases between. The CDR3 covers 16 residues. The germline V gene has CDR1 SGHNT and CDR2 YENEEA.

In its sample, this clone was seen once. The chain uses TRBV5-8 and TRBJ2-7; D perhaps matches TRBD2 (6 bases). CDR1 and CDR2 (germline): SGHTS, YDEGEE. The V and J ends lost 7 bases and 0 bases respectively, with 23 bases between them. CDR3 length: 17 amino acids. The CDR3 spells CASATLMISGPSYEQYF. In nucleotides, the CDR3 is TGTGCCAGCGCAACTTTAATGATTAGCGGCCCCTCCTACGAGCAGTACTTC.

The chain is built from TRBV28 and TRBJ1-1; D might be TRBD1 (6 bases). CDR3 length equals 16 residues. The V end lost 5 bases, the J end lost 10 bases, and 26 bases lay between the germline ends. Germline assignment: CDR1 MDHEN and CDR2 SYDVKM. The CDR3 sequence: CASSPLYRDKGVGAFF. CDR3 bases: TGTGCCAGCAGTCCATTATACCGGGACAAGGGGGTCGGAGCTTTCTTT.

The DNA of the CDR3 is TGTGCCAGCAGCTTAGCGTTGGGACTAGCGGGAGTATCAGAGACCCAGTACTTC. Translating it yields CASSLALGLAGVSETQYF. V usage is TRBV7-9 and J usage is TRBJ2-5, with 14 bases aligning to TRBD2. The J segment lost 4 bases and the V segment lost 0 bases, leaving 7 bases of the junction unmatched. Germline CDR1 is SEHNR and CDR2 is FQNEAQ (reference sequence). The CDR3 is 18 amino acids.

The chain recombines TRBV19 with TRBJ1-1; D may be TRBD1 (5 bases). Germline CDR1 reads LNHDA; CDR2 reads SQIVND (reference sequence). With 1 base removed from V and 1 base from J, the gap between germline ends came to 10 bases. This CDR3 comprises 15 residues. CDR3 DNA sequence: TGTGCCAGTAGTATAGTCGGCGGGGCGAACACTGAAGCTTTCTTT. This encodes CASSIVGGANTEAFF. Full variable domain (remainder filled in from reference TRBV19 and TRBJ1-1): DGGITQSPKYLFRKEGQNVTLSCEQNLNHDAMYWYRQDPGQGLRLIYYSQIVNDFQKGDIAEGYSVSREKKESFPLTVTSAQKNPTAFYLCASSIVGGANTEAFFGQGTRLTVV.

The CDR3 nucleotides read TGTGCCAGCAGCGCAACTAGCGGGAGCTCCTACAATGAGCAGTTCTTC. This encodes CASSATSGSSYNEQFF. This chain links TRBV7-9 with TRBJ2-1; the match to TRBD2 covers 11 bases. Germline CDR1 SEHNR, CDR2 FQNEAQ (reference sequence). This CDR3 comprises 16 residues. The junction had 3 bases not matched to a gene; V was cut back by 5 bases and J by 0 bases.

CDR3 in DNA: TGTGCCAGCTCAGACAGTTACAACAACTATGGCTACACCTTC. Amino acid sequence: CASSDSYNNYGYTF. The V gene is TRBV25-1, the J gene TRBJ1-2; D perhaps matches TRBD1 (5 bases). Per germline, CDR1 MGHDK and CDR2 SYGVNS. The length of the CDR3 is 14 residues. Trimming took 8 bases from V and 2 from J, leaving 15 bases between them.

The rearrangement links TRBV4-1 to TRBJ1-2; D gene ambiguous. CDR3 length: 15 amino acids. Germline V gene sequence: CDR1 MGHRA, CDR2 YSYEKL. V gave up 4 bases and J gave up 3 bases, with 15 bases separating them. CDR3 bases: TGCGCCAGCAGCCTAACGAGGGATTCCTACTATGGCTACACCTTC. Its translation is CASSLTRDSYYGYTF.

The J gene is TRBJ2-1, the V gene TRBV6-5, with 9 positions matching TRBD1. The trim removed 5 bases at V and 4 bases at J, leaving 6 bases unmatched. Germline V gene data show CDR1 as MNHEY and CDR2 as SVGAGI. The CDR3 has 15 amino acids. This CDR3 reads CASSRTGVEYNEQFF. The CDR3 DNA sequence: TGTGCCAGCAGTAGGACAGGGGTCGAGTACAATGAGCAGTTCTTC.

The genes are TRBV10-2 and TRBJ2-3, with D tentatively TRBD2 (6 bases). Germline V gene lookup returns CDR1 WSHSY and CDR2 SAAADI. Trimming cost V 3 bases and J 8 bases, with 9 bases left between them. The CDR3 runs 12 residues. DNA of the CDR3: TGCGCCAGCAGTGACCTGGGGGGTACGCAGTATTTT. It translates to CASSDLGGTQYF.

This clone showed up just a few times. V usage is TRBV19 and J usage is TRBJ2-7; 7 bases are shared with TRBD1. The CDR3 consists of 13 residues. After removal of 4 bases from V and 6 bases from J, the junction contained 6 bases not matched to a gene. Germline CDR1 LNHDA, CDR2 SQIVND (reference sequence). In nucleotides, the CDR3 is TGTGCCAGTAGTACCGAACACAGGGGCGAGCAGTACTTC. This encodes CASSTEHRGEQYF.

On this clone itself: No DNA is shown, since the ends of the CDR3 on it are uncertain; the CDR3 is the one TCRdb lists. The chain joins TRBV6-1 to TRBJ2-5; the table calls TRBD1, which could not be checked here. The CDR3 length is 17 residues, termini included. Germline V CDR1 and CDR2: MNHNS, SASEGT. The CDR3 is CASSDSQDRGFLETQYF.

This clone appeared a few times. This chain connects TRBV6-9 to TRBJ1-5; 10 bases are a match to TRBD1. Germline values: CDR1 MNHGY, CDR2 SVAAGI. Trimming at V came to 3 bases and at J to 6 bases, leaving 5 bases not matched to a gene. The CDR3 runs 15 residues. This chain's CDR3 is CASSYGTGESQPQHF. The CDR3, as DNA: TGTGCCAGCAGTTACGGGACAGGGGAGAGTCAGCCCCAGCATTTT.

The CDR3 nucleotides read TGCGCCAGCAGCTTAGACGATTCTAAAAACATTCAGTACTTC. It yields the protein CASSLDDSKNIQYF. The rearrangement links TRBV5-1 to TRBJ2-4, with D unclear. V lost 2 bases to trimming and J lost 4 bases, with 10 bases between them. Germline V gene lookup returns CDR1 SGHRS and CDR2 YFSETQ. The CDR3 consists of 14 residues.

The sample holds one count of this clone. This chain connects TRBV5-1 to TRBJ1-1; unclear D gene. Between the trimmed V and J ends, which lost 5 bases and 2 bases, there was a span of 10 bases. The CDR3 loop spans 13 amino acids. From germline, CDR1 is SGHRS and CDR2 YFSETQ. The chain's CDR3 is CASSEEDNTEAFF. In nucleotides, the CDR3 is TGCGCCAGCAGTGAAGAAGACAACACTGAAGCTTTCTTT. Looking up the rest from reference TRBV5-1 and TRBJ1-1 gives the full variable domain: KAGVTQTPRYLIKTRGQQVTLSCSPISGHRSVSWYQQTPGQGLQFLFEYFSETQRNKGNFPGRFSGRQFSNSRSEMNVSTLELGDSALYLCASSEEDNTEAFFGQGTRLTVV.

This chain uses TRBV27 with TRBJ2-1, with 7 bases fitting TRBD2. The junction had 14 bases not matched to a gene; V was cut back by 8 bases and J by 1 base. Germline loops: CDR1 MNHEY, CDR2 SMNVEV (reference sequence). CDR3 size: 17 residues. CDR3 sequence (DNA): TGTGCCAGCCAACCCTTGGGAGGGAGGGGTTCCTACAATGAGCAGTTCTTC. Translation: CASQPLGGRGSYNEQFF.

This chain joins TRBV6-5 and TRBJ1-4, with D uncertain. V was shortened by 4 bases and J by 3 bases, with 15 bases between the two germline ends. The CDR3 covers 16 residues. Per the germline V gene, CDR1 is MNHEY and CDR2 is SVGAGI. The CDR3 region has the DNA TGTGCCAGCAGTTCAGGCTTGGGTAGGGCTAATGAAAAACTGTTTTTT. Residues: CASSSGLGRANEKLFF.

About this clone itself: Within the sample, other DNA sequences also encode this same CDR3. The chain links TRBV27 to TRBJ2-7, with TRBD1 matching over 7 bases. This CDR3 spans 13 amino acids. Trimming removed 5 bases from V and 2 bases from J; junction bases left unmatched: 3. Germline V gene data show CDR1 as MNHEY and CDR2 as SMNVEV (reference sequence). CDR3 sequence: CASSTGATYEQYF. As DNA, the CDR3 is TGTGCCAGCAGTACAGGGGCCACCTACGAGCAGTACTTC.

This chain's CDR3 is CASRLGPGLAEYEQYF. The CDR3 DNA sequence: TGTGCCAGCAGACTAGGGCCGGGACTAGCGGAATACGAGCAGTACTTC. This sequence joins TRBV6-6 and TRBJ2-7; TRBD2 aligns across 11 bases. Trimming took 6 bases from V and 4 from J; bases not matched to a gene: 11. From germline, CDR1 is MNHNY and CDR2 SVGAGI (reference sequence). CDR3 size: 16 residues.

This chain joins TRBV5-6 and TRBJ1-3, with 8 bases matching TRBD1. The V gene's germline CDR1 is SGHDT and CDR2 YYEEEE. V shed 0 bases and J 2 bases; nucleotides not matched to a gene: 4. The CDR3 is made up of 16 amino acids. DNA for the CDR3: TGTGCCAGCAGCTTGGCAGGGGGCTTAGCTGGAAACACCATATATTTT. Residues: CASSLAGGLAGNTIYF.

CDR3 residues: CASSQEGTSGFYEQYF. In DNA form, the CDR3 reads TGTGCCAGCAGCCAGGAAGGGACTAGCGGATTCTACGAGCAGTACTTC. The chain combines TRBV4-2 with TRBJ2-7; 11 bases fit TRBD2. V lost 3 bases to trimming and J lost 3 bases; unmatched junction nucleotides: 7. CDR1 LGHNA and CDR2 YNFKEQ come from the germline V gene. This CDR3 spans 16 amino acids.

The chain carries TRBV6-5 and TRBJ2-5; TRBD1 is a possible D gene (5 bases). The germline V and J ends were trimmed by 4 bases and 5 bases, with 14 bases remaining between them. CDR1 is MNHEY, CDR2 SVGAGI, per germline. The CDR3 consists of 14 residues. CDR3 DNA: TGTGCCAGCAGTTCAATCCAGGGTGGTGAGACCCAGTACTTC. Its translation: CASSSIQGGETQYF.